This T cell receptor beta chain was captured in a study of cytomegalovirus exposure and HLA in healthy donors. The CDR3 extends over 16 amino acids. Germline V gives CDR1 SGHAT, CDR2 FQNNGV. Trimming took 4 bases from V and 4 from J; bases not matched to a gene: 11. The PCR had 60 Vbeta and 13 Jbeta primers. Method: immunoSEQ multiplex PCR; TCRdb's copy keeps in-frame clones and lacks some. The sample shows some 180,000 clones, 79% of them seen only once. Sequencing was carried out using PBMCs. The clonotype comes from a woman in her 30s in good health and CMV-seropositive. The rearrangement joins TRBV11-2 to TRBJ2-5, with TRBD1 matching 8 bases. The CDR3: CASSSARTGGIETQYF. CDR3 coding DNA: TGTGCCAGCAGCTCCGCCCGTACAGGGGGAATAGAGACCCAGTACTTC.